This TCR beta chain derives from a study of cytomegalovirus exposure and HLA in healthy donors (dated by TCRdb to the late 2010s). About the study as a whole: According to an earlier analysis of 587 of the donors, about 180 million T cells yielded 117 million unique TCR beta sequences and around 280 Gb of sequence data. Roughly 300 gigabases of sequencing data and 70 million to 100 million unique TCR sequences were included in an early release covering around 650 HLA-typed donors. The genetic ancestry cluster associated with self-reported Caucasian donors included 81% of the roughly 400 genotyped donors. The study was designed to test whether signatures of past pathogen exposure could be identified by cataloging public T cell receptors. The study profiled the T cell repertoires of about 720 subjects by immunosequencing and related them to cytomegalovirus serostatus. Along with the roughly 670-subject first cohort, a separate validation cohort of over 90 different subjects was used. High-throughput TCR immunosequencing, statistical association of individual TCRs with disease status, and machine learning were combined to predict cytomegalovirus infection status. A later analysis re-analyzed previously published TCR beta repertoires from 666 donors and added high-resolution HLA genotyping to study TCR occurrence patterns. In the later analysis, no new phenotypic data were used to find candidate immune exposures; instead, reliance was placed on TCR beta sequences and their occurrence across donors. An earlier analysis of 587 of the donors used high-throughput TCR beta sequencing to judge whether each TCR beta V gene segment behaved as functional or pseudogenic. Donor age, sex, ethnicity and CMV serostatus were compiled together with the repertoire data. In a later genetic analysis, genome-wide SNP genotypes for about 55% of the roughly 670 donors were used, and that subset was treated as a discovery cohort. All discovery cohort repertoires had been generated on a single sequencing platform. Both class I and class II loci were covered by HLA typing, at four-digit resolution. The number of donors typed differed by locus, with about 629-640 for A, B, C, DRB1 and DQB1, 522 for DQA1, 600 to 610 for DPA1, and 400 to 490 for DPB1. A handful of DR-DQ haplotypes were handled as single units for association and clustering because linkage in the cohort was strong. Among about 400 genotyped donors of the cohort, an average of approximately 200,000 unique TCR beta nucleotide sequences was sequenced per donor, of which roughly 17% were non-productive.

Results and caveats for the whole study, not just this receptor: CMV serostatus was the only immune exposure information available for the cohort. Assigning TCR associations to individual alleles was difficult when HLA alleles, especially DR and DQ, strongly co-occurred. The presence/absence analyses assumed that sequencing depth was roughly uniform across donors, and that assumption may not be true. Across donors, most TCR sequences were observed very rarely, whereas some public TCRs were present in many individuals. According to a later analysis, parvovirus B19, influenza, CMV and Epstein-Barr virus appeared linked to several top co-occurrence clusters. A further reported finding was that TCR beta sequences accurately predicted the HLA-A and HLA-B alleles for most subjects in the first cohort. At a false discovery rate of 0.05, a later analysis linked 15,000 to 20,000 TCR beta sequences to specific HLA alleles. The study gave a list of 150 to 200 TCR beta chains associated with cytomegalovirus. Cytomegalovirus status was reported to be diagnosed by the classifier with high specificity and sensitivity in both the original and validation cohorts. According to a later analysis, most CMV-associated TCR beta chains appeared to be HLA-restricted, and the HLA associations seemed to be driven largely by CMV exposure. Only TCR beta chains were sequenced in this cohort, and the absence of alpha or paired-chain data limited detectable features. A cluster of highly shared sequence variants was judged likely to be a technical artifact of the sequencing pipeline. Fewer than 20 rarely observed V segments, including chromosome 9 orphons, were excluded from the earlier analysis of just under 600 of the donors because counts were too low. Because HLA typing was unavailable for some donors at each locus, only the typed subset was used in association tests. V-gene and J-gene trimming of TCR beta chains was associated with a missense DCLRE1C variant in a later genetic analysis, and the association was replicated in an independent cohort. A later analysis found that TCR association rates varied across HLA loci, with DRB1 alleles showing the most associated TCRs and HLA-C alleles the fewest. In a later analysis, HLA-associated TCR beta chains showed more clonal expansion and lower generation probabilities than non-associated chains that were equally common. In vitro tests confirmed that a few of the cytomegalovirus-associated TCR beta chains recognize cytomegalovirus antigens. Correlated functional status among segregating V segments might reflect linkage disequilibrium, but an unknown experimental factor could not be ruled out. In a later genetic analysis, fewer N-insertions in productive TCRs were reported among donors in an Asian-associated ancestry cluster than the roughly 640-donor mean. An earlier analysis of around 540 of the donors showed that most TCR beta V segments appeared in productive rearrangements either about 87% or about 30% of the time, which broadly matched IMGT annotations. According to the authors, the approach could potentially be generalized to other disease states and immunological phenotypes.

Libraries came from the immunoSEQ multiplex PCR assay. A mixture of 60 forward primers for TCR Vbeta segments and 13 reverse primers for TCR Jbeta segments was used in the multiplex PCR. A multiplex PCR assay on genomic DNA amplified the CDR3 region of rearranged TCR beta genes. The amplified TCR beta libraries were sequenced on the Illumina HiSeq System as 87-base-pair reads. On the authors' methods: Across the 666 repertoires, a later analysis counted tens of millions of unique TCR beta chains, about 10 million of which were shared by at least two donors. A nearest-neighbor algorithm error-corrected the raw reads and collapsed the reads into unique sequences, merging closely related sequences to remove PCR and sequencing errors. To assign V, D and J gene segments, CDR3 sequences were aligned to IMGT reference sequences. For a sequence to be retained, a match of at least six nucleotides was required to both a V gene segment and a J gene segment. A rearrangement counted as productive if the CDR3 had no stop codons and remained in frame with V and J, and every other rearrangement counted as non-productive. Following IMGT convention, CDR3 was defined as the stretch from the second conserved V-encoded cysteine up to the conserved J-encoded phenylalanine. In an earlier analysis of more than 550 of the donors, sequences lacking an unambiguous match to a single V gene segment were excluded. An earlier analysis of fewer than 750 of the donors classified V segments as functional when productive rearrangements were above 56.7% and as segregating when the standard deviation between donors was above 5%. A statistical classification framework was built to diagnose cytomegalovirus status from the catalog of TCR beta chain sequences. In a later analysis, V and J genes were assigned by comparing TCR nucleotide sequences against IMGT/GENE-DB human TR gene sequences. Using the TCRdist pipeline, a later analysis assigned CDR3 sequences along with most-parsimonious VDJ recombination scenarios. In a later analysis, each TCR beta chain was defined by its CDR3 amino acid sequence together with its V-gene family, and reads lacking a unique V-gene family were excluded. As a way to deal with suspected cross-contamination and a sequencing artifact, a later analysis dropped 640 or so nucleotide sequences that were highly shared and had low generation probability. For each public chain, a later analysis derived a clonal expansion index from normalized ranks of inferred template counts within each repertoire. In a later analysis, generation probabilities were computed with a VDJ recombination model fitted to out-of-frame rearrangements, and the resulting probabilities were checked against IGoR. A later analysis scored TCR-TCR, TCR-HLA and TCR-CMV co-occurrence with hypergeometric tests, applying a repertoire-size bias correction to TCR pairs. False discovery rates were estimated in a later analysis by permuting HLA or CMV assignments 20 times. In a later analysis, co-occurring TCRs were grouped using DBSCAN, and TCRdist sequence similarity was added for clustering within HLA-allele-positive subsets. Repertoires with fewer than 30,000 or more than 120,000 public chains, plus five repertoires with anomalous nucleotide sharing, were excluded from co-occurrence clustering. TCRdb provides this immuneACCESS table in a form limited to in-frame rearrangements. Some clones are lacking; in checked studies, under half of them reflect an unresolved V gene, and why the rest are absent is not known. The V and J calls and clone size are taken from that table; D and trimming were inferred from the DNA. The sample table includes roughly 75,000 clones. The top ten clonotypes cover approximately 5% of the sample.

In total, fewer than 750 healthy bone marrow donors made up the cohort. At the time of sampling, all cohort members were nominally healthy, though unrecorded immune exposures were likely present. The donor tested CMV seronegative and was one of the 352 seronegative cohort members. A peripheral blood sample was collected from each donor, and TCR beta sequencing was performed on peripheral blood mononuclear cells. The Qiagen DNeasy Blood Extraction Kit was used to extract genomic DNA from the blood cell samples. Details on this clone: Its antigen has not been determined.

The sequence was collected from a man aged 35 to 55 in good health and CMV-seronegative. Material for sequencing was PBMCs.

The CDR3 is CASSRRLAPTDTQYF. At the DNA level, the sequence is TGTGCCAGCTCACGACGACTAGCGCCAACAGATACGCAGTATTTT. This chain joins TRBV18 to TRBJ2-3, and TRBD2 matches 8 of the central bases. Trimming removed 4 bases from V and 3 bases from J; the gene matches leave 6 bases unexplained. CDR1 and CDR2 are read off the germline V gene as KGHSH and LQKENI. Measured from the cysteine to the phenylalanine, the CDR3 is 15 residues long. Only CDR3 DNA remains: 45 bases, in frame from the first base.